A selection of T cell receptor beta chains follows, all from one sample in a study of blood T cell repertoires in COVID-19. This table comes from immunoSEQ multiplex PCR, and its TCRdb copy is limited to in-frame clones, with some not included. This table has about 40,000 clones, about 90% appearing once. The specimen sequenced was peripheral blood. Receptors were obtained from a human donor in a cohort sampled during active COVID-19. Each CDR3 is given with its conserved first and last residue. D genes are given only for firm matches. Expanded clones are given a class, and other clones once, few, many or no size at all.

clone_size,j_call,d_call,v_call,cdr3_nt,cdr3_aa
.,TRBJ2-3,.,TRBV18,TGTGCCAGCTCACCACTACTTTCCGGTAACGCAGATACGCAGTATTTT,CASSPLLSGNADTQYF
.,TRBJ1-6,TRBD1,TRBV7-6,TGTGCCAGCAGCTTTACAGGGGATAGTACTTCACCCCTCCACTTT,CASSFTGDSTSPLHF
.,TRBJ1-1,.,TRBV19,TGTGCCAGTAGTCTTATGAACACTGAAGCTTTCTTT,CASSLMNTEAFF
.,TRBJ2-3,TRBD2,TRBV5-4,TGTGCCAGCAGAATTTGGAACGGGGGGGACGGGCAGTATTTT,CASRIWNGGDGQYF
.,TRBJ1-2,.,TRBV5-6,TGTGCCAGCAGCCCCCTGAGATTGAACTATGGCTACACCTTC,CASSPLRLNYGYTF
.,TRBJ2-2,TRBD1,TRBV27,TGTGCCAGCAGTGGACAGGGAAGGACCGGGGAGCTGTTTTTT,CASSGQGRTGELFF
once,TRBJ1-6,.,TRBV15,TGTGCCACCAGCAGATTATCCTCATCCCTACTATATAATTCACCCCTCCACTTT,CATSRLSSSLLYNSPLHF
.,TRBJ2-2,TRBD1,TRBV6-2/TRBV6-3,TGTGCCAGCAGCCAGACAGGGGGCGGTTACGGGGAGCTGTTTTTT,CASSQTGGGYGELFF
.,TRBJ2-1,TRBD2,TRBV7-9,TGTGCCAGCAGCCTCTCCTCAGGACTAGCGGGCAATGAGCAGTTCTTC,CASSLSSGLAGNEQFF
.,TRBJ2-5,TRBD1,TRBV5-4,TGTGCCAGCAGCTTGACGCACAGGGGGACAGAGACCCAGTACTTC,CASSLTHRGTETQYF
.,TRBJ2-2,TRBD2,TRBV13,TGTGCCAGCAGCTGGGCTAGCGGATCCGCGAACACCGGGGAGCTGTTTTTT,CASSWASGSANTGELFF
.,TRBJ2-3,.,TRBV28,TGTGCCAGCTTCCAGGGGCGGCGGACAGATACGCAGTATTTT,CASFQGRRTDTQYF
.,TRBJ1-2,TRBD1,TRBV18,TGTGCCAGCTCCCAACAGGGGGCTGGGGGCTACACCTTC,CASSQQGAGGYTF
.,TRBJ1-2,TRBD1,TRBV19,TGTGCCAGTAGCCCCCGACAGGGTAGGGATGGCTACACCTTC,CASSPRQGRDGYTF
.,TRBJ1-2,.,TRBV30,TGTGCCTGGAGTCTAGACTATGGCTACACCTTC,CAWSLDYGYTF
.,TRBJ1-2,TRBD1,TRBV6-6,TGTGCCAGCAGTTACTTCGACAGGGACTATGGCTACACCTTC,CASSYFDRDYGYTF
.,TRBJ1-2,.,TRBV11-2,TGTGCCAGCAGCTTGGACATAAACTATGGCTACACCTTC,CASSLDINYGYTF
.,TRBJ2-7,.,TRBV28,TGTGCCAGCAGCTCAACAGGGAAACGCTACGAGCAGTACTTC,CASSSTGKRYEQYF
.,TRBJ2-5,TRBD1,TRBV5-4,TGTGCCAGCAGCTTGACAGGGGATGAAGAGACCCAGTACTTC,CASSLTGDEETQYF
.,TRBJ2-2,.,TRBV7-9,TGTGCCAGCAGACGACCACCTGCAGGGGTTGGCACCGGGGAGCTGTTTTTT,CASRRPPAGVGTGELFF
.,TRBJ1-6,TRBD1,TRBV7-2,TGTGCCAGCAGCTTTGGACAGGGAAATAATTCACCCCTCCACTTT,CASSFGQGNNSPLHF
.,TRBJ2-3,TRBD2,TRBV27,TGTGCCAGCAGACGGACTAGCGGGAGTCAAGATACGCAGTATTTT,CASRRTSGSQDTQYF
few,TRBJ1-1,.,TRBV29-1,TGCAGCGTTGATCGGGGGGCGAACACTGAAGCTTTCTTT,CSVDRGANTEAFF
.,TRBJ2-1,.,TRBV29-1,TGCAGCGTTCGAGCAGGGATGGGCTCCTACAATGAGCAGTTCTTC,CSVRAGMGSYNEQFF
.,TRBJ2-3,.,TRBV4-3,TGCGCCAGCAGCCAAGGAGTGGGACGGAGTTTGGCGGGAAGCACAGATACGCAGTATTTT,CASSQGVGRSLAGSTDTQYF
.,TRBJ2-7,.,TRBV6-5,TGTGCCAGCAGTTATGACAGCTTCGGCTACGAGCAGTACTTC,CASSYDSFGYEQYF
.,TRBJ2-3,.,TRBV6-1,TGTGCCAGCAGTGAAAGCCCCTGGGTAGCCGCCTCTAGCACAGATACGCAGTATTTT,CASSESPWVAASSTDTQYF
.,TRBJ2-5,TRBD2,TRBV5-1,TGCGCCAGCAGCTTGGCCGGGACTAGCGGCCAAGAGACCCAGTACTTC,CASSLAGTSGQETQYF
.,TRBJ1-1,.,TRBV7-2,TGTGCCAGCAGCCCACCCCCAGCGCCAGTAGCTTTCTTT,CASSPPPAPVAFF
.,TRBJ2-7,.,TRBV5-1,TGCGCCAGCAGCCCAGGGGGGACGGCCTACGAGCAGTACTTC,CASSPGGTAYEQYF
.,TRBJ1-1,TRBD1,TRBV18,TGTGCCAGCTCCACGCGGGCAGGGGGCGTCGAGACTGAAGCTTTCTTT,CASSTRAGGVETEAFF
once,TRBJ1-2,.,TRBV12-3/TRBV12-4,TGTGCCAGCAGTTTAGTGCCCCGCGGTGGCTACACCTTC,CASSLVPRGGYTF
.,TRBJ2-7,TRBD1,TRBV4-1,TGCGCCAGCAGCCAAGATCCTGGACAGGGGGCGAGGGAGCAGTACTTC,CASSQDPGQGAREQYF
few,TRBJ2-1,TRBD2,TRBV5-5,TGTGCCAGCAGCCCCTCTGCGGGAGACCGCTACAATGAGCAGTTCTTC,CASSPSAGDRYNEQFF
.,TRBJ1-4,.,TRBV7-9,TGTGCCAGCAGCTTACGGGGAGGGGGTGAAAAACTGTTTTTT,CASSLRGGGEKLFF
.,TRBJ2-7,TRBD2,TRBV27,TGTGCCAGCAGAAATTCCGGGACTATCGAGCAGTACTTC,CASRNSGTIEQYF
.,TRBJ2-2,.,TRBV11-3,TGTGCCAGCAGCTTCCGAACAGGGCTAACGAACACCGGGGAGCTGTTTTTT,CASSFRTGLTNTGELFF
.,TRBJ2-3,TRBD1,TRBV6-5,TGTGCCAGCAGCGACGGACAGGGAGAAACAGATACGCAGTATTTT,CASSDGQGETDTQYF
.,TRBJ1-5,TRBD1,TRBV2,TGTGCCAGCCATCTGACAGGGCCGATGCCCCAGCATTTT,CASHLTGPMPQHF
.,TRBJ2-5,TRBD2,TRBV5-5,TGTGCCAGCAGCCCTACCCCAGCGGGGGGGATCCAAGAGACCCAGTACTTC,CASSPTPAGGIQETQYF
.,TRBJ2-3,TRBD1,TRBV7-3,TGTGCCAGCAGCCAAACAGGGGGCGAGGCAGATACGCAGTATTTT,CASSQTGGEADTQYF
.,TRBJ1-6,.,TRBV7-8,TGTGCCAGCAGCTTAGAGGGCAGGGTTAATTCACCCCTCCACTTT,CASSLEGRVNSPLHF
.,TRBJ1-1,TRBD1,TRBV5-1,TGCGCCAGCAGCTCCGGAAAGACAGGGGGTTACACTGAAGCTTTCTTT,CASSSGKTGGYTEAFF
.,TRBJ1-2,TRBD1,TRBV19,TGTGCCAGTAGTCTACTCGGACAGGGCAGTGGCCACACCTTC,CASSLLGQGSGHTF
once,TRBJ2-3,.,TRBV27,TGTGCCAGCAGTTTCCAGGGGACAGATACGCAGTATTTT,CASSFQGTDTQYF
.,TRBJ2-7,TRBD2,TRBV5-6,TGTGCCAGCAGCCCCGGACTAGCGGTTCCCTACGAGCAGTACTTC,CASSPGLAVPYEQYF
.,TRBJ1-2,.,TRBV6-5,TGTGCCAGCAGTCCTGCGGGGAGCCGCAGGGGCTACACCTTC,CASSPAGSRRGYTF
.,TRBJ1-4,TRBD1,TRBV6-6,TGTGCCAGCAGTTACTCGGACAGGGGAGGGGGAAAACTGTTTTTT,CASSYSDRGGGKLFF
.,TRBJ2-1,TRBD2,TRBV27,TGTGCCAGCAGTTTAAAGCCCCCGGGACTAGCCACGTTGAGTGAGCAGTTCTTC,CASSLKPPGLATLSEQFF
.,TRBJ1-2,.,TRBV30,TGTGCCTGGAGCCCCGACAGGCACTTTAACTATGGCTACACCTTC,CAWSPDRHFNYGYTF
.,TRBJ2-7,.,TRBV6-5,TGTGCCAGCAGTCTCCGGGACACCGCCTACGAGCAGTACTTC,CASSLRDTAYEQYF
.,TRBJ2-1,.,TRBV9,TGTGCCAGCAGCGTCGGTTTCCCCTCCTACAATGAGCAGTTCTTC,CASSVGFPSYNEQFF
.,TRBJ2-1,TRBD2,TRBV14,TGTGCCAGCAGCCTTCGACTAGCGGGGAACAATGAGCAGTTCTTC,CASSLRLAGNNEQFF
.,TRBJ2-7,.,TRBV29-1,TGCAGCGGTACAGATTCCTACGAGCAGTACTTC,CSGTDSYEQYF
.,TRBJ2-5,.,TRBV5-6,TGTGCCAGCAGCCGTACTCTAGCGCAAGAGACCCAGTACTTC,CASSRTLAQETQYF
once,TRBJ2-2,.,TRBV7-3,TGTGCCAGCAGCTTACCAGTCACCGGGGAGCTGTTTTTT,CASSLPVTGELFF
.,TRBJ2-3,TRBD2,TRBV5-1,TGCGCCAGCAGCTTGCCTGGACTAGCAGGGACAGATACGCAGTATTTT,CASSLPGLAGTDTQYF
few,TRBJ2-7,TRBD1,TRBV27,TGTGCCAGCAGTTTAAGACAGGGGTGGTCCTACGAGCAGTACTTC,CASSLRQGWSYEQYF
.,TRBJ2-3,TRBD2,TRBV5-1,TGCGCCAGCAAGCGGGGGGGCGTGGGGACAGATACGCAGTATTTT,CASKRGGVGTDTQYF